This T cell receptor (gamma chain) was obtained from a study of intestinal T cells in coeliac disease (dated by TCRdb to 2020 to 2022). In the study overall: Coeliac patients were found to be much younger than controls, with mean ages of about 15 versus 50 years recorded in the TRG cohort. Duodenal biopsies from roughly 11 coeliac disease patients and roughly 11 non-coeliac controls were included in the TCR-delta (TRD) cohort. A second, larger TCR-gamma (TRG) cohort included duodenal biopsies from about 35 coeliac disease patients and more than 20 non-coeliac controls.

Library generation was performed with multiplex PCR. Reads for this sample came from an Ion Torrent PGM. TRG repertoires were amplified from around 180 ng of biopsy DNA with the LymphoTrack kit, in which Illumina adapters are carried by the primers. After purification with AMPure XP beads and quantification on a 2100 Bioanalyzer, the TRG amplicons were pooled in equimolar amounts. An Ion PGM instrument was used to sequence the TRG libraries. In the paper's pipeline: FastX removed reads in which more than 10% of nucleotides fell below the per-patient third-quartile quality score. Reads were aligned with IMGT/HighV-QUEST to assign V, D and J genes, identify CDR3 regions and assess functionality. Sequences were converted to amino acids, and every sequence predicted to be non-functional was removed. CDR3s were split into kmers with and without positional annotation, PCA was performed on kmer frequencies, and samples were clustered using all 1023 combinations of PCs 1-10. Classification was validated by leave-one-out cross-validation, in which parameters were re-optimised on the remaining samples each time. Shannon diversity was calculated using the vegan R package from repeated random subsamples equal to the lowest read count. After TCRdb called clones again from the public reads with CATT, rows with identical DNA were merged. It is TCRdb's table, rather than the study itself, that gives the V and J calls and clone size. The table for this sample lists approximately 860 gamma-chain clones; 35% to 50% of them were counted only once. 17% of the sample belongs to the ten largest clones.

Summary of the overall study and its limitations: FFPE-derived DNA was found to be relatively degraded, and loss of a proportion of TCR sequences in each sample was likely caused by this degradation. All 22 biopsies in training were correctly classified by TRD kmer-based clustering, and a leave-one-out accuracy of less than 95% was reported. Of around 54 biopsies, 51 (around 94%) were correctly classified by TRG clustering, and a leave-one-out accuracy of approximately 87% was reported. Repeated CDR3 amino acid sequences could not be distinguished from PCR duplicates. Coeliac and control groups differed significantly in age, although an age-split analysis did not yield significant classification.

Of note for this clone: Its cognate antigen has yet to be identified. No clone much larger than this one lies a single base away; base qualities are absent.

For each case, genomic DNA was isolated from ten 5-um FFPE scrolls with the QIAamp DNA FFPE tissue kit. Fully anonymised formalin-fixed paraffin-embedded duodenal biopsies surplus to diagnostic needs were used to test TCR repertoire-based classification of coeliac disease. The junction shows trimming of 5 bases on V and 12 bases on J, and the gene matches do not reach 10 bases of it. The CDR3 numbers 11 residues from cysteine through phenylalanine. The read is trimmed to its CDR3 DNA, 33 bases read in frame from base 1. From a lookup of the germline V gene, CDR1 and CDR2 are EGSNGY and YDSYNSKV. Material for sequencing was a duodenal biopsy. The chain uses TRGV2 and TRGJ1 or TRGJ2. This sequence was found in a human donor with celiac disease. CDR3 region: CATWGREGKLF. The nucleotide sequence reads TGTGCCACCTGGGGACGGGAGGGGAAACTCTTT.